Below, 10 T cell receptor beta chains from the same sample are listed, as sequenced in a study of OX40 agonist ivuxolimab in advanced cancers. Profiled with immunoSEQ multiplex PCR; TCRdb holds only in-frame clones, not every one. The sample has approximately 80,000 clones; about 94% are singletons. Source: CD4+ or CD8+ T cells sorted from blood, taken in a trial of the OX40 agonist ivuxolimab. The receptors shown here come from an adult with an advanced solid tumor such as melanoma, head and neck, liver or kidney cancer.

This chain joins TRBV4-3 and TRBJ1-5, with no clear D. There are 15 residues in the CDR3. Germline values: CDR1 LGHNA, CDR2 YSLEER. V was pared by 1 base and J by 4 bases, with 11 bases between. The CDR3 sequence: CASSQGTGANQPQHF. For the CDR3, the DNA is TGCGCCAGCAGCCAAGGGACTGGAGCAAATCAGCCCCAGCATTTT.

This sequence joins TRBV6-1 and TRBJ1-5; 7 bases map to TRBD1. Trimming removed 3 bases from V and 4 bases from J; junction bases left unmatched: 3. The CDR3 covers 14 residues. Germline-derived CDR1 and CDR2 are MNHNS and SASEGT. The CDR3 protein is CASSDWDRNQPQHF. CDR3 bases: TGTGCCAGCAGTGACTGGGACAGAAATCAGCCCCAGCATTTT.

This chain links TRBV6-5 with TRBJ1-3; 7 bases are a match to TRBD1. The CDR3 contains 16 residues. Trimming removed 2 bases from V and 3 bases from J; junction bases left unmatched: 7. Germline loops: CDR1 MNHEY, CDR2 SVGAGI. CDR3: CASSYTTGRGGNTIYF. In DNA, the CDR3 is TGTGCCAGCAGTTACACGACAGGGAGAGGTGGAAACACCATATATTTT.

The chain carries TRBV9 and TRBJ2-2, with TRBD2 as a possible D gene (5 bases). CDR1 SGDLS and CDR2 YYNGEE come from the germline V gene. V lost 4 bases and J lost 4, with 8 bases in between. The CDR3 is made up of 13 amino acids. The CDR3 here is CASSLAVTGELFF. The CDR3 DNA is TGTGCCAGCAGCCTAGCTGTCACCGGGGAGCTGTTTTTT.

CDR3 nucleotide sequence: TGTGCCAGCACTCCCCCCGACAGTGAGGGGCAGTTCTTC. It encodes CASTPPDSEGQFF. The V gene is TRBV27, the J gene TRBJ2-1; D may be TRBD1 or TRBD2 (5 bases each). The CDR3 totals 13 residues. CDR1 is MNHEY, CDR2 SMNVEV, per germline (reference sequence). The ends were cut back, 7 bases at V and 12 bases at J, with 19 bases in the middle.

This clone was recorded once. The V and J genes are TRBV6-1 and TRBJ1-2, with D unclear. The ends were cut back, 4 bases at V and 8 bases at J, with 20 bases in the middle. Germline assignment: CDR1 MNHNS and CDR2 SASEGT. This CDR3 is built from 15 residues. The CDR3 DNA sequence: TGTGCCAGCAGTGCACCGGTTAGTCCTATGAAGGGCTACACCTTC. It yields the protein CASSAPVSPMKGYTF.

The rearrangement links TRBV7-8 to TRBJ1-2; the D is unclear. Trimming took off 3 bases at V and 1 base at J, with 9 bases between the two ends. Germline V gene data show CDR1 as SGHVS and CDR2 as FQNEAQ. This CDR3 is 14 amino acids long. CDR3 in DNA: TGTGCCAGCAGCTTTTCGGCGGATAACTATGGCTACACCTTC. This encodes CASSFSADNYGYTF. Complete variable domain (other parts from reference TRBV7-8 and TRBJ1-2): GAGVSQSPRYKVAKRGQDVALRCDPISGHVSLFWYQQALGQGPEFLTYFQNEAQLDKSGLPSDRFFAERPEGSVSTLKIQRTQQEDSAVYLCASSFSADNYGYTFGSGTRLTVV.

In DNA, the CDR3 is TGTGCCAGCAGTGATTCGAGGGTACGAGACTACGAGCAGTACTTC. Its translation: CASSDSRVRDYEQYF. The rearrangement links TRBV2 to TRBJ2-7; TRBD2 might be the D (5 bases). The CDR3 has 15 amino acids. V lost 3 bases and J lost 3, with 15 bases in between. Germline V gives CDR1 SNHLY, CDR2 FYNNEI.

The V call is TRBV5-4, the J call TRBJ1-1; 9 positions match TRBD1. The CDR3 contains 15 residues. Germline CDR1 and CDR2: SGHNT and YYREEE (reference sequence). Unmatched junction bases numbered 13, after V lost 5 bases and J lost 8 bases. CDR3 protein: CASSHTGTGSREAFF. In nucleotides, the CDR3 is TGTGCCAGCAGTCATACCGGGACAGGGTCTCGAGAAGCTTTCTTT.

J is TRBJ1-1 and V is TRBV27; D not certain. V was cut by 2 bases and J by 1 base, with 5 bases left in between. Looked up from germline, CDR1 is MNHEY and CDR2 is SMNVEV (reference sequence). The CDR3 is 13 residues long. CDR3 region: CASSLGENTEAFF. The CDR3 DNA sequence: TGTGCCAGCAGTTTAGGGGAGAACACTGAAGCTTTCTTT.